These 28 T cell receptor beta chains originate from one sample sequenced in a study of blood T cell repertoires in COVID-19. Clones were sequenced by immunoSEQ multiplex PCR, and TCRdb holds only the in-frame ones, with some missing. Of 200,000 to 250,000 clones listed, roughly nine tenths are singletons. What was sequenced was peripheral blood. Every receptor here comes from a man in his sixties with acute or convalescent COVID-19.

The rearrangement joins TRBV6-1 to TRBJ1-5; 7 nucleotides align to TRBD1. V lost 3 bases to trimming and J lost 7 bases; unmatched junction nucleotides: 6. Germline-derived CDR1 and CDR2 are MNHNS and SASEGT. The CDR3 has 14 amino acids. The CDR3: CASSEPTGRQPQHF. The DNA for the CDR3 is TGTGCCAGCAGTGAGCCGACAGGGCGACAGCCCCAGCATTTT.

This chain uses TRBV27 with TRBJ2-1, with TRBD2 matching over 9 bases. The CDR3 is 17 residues long. Germline CDR1 reads MNHEY; CDR2 reads SMNVEV (reference sequence). Trimming removed 2 bases from V and 0 bases from J; junction bases left unmatched: 5. The CDR3 region has the DNA TGTGCCAGCAGTTTAGAAGCGGGAGGCCTCTCCTACAATGAGCAGTTCTTC. Protein: CASSLEAGGLSYNEQFF.

The chain links TRBV27 to TRBJ2-5, with a weak D call TRBD2 (6 bases). There are 16 residues in the CDR3. V gave up 5 bases and J gave up 4 bases, with 20 bases separating them. In germline, CDR1 is MNHEY, CDR2 SMNVEV (reference sequence). Here the CDR3 reads CASSLSLGRAGETQYF. CDR3 nucleotides: TGTGCCAGCAGTCTGTCCCTGGGGCGAGCGGGAGAGACCCAGTACTTC.

This chain uses TRBV7-9 with TRBJ1-2, with D unclear. The CDR3 has 15 amino acids. Germline CDR1 is SEHNR and CDR2 is FQNEAQ (reference sequence). Between the trimmed V and J ends, which lost 1 base and 3 bases, there was a span of 12 bases. CDR3 sequence reads: CASSLGGLWDYGYTF. The CDR3 bases are TGTGCCAGCAGCTTAGGAGGTCTTTGGGACTATGGCTACACCTTC.

This chain links TRBV19 with TRBJ1-5; 9 bases fit TRBD1. Germline CDR1 LNHDA, CDR2 SQIVND (reference sequence). The CDR3 has 16 residues. Losses at the gene ends were 0 bases for V and 4 bases for J; bases not matched to a gene: 4. The CDR3 nucleotides read TGTGCCAGTAGTATAGATCGGGGACAGGGTAATCAGCCCCAGCATTTT. Translated, it gives CASSIDRGQGNQPQHF.

In its sample, this clone was seen once. The rearrangement joins TRBV7-2 to TRBJ1-1; 8 bases are a match to TRBD1. The CDR3 sequence is 15 residues long. J gave up 1 base and V 5 bases, and 6 bases lay outside the gene matches. Germline V gives CDR1 SGHTA, CDR2 FQGNSA. The CDR3 DNA follows: TGTGCCAGCAGCGGCCGGACAGGGACGAACACTGAAGCTTTCTTT. Protein sequence: CASSGRTGTNTEAFF.

This clone turned up a few times. This sequence joins TRBV11-3 and TRBJ1-4, with D unclear. Germline assignment: CDR1 SGHNT and CDR2 YENEEA. CDR3 length equals 16 residues. Trimming shortened V by 4 bases and J by 1 base, and 13 bases separated the two germline ends. DNA for the CDR3: TGTGCCAGCAGCTCCACACGAAGTGGAACTAATGAAAAACTGTTTTTT. Protein product: CASSSTRSGTNEKLFF.

This chain uses TRBV4-1 with TRBJ2-5; the D gene is possibly TRBD1 (5 bases). In germline, CDR1 is MGHRA, CDR2 YSYEKL. Trimming cost V 4 bases and J 5 bases, with 14 bases left between them. This CDR3 region has 14 residues. The CDR3 loop reads CASSPQGKGETQYF. CDR3 bases: TGCGCCAGCAGCCCGCAGGGTAAGGGGGAGACCCAGTACTTC.

V and J are TRBV10-3 and TRBJ1-5; 8 bases line up with TRBD1. This CDR3 region has 15 residues. The germline CDR1 and CDR2 sequences are ENHRY and SYGVKD. J was trimmed by 6 bases and V by 2 bases; bases with no gene match: 6. The CDR3 reads CAISEGAGQAQPQHF. The CDR3 coding sequence is TGTGCCATCAGTGAGGGTGCGGGACAGGCTCAGCCCCAGCATTTT.

The CDR3 DNA is TGTGCCAGCAGTTCGACAGGGAAAGGGGAGCTGTTTTTT. The encoded protein is CASSSTGKGELFF. This chain uses TRBV27 with TRBJ2-2, with TRBD1 matching 7 bases. The V gene's germline CDR1 is MNHEY and CDR2 SMNVEV (reference sequence). J lost 8 bases, V lost 4 bases, and 4 bases had no gene match. The CDR3 is 13 amino acids.

The chain couples TRBV4-1 to TRBJ1-5, with 8 bases that match TRBD1. Germline-derived CDR1 and CDR2 are MGHRA and YSYEKL. CDR3 length equals 18 residues. After removal of 1 base from V and 5 bases from J, the junction contained 13 bases not matched to a gene. The CDR3 loop reads CASSQAMAPTGGDQPQHF. In DNA, the CDR3 is TGCGCCAGCAGCCAAGCCATGGCCCCAACAGGGGGAGATCAGCCCCAGCATTTT.

Details on this clone: Other nucleotide sequences from this sample produce the same CDR3. The V call is TRBV5-6, the J call TRBJ1-5; 8 positions match TRBD1. V shed 5 bases and J 7 bases; nucleotides not matched to a gene: 8. The CDR3 loop spans 14 amino acids. Germline CDR1 reads SGHDT; CDR2 reads YYEEEE. CDR3 sequence: CASSLGTGGQPQHF. The CDR3, as DNA: TGTGCCAGCAGTCTTGGTACAGGGGGGCAGCCCCAGCATTTT. The full variable domain, in which reference TRBV5-6 and TRBJ1-5 provide the parts outside the CDR3, is DAGVTQSPTHLIKTRGQQVTLRCSPKSGHDTVSWYQQALGQGPQFIFQYYEEEERQRGNFPDRFSGHQFPNYSSELNVNALLLGDSALYLCASSLGTGGQPQHFGDGTRLSIL.

A single count supports this clone. The genes are TRBV19 and TRBJ2-5; D is perhaps TRBD1 (6 bases). Germline CDR1 is LNHDA and CDR2 is SQIVND (reference sequence). The CDR3 has 14 residues. Trimming stripped 7 bases from V and 3 bases from J, with 15 bases between. CDR3 in amino acids: CASNHHRTEETQYF. DNA for the CDR3: TGTGCCAGTAACCACCATAGGACAGAAGAGACCCAGTACTTC.

The rearrangement links TRBV4-1 to TRBJ1-2; possible D gene TRBD1, 6 bases. Germline V gives CDR1 MGHRA, CDR2 YSYEKL. Between the trimmed V and J ends, which lost 4 bases and 8 bases, there was a span of 17 bases. The CDR3 spans 14 residues. The CDR3 DNA is TGCGCCAGCAGCCTCCCATGGGGGGGACAAGGCTACACCTTC. Amino acids: CASSLPWGGQGYTF.

The chain uses TRBV25-1 and TRBJ1-1; unclear D gene. Trimming removed 4 bases from V and 0 bases from J, with 9 bases in between. This CDR3 spans 14 amino acids. Germline V gene sequence: CDR1 MGHDK, CDR2 SYGVNS. The CDR3 DNA reads TGTGCCAGCAGTGCCCAGAACATGAACACTGAAGCTTTCTTT. This translates into CASSAQNMNTEAFF.

J is TRBJ1-5 and V is TRBV7-2; TRBD1 agrees at 8 bases. The V segment lost 0 bases and the J segment 7 bases; nucleotides outside the gene matches: 8. This CDR3 is 16 amino acids long. Germline values: CDR1 SGHTA, CDR2 FQGNSA. The CDR3 DNA sequence: TGTGCCAGCAGCTTAGCGGGCGGACAGGGTTGGCAGCCCCAGCATTTT. Translated: CASSLAGGQGWQPQHF.

This chain uses TRBV11-3 with TRBJ2-7; possibly TRBD1 for D (5 bases). Per germline, CDR1 SGHNT and CDR2 YENEEA. V lost 7 bases and J lost 2, with 6 bases in between. This CDR3 has 11 amino acids. The CDR3 protein is CASTGTYEQYF. The CDR3 DNA reads TGTGCCAGCACAGGGACCTACGAGCAGTACTTC.

This clone was picked up one time. The chain combines TRBV30 with TRBJ1-3, with 7 bases lining up with TRBD1. V was clipped by 4 bases and J by 2 bases; unmatched bases: 8. The CDR3 loop spans 15 amino acids. Germline CDR1 is GTSNPN and CDR2 is SVGIG (reference sequence). Here the CDR3 DNA reads TGTGCCTGGACCGGGAACAGGGGCCCTGGAAACACCATATATTTT. It yields the protein CAWTGNRGPGNTIYF.

The rearrangement uses TRBV28 and TRBJ1-2; D is ambiguous. This CDR3 has 14 amino acids. Between the trimmed V and J ends, which lost 2 bases and 8 bases, there was a span of 15 bases. Germline V gene lookup returns CDR1 MDHEN and CDR2 SYDVKM. CDR3 coding DNA: TGTGCCAGCAGTTTAGATAGCGTCGGGGTAGGCTACACCTTC. It translates to CASSLDSVGVGYTF.

The chain is built from TRBV24-1 and TRBJ2-7; 7 bases are shared with TRBD1. CDR3 length: 13 residues. Trimming at V came to 9 bases and at J to 3 bases, leaving 7 bases not matched to a gene. CDR1 KGHDR and CDR2 SFDVKD come from the germline V gene. Here the CDR3 DNA reads TGTGCCACCTCAGACAGGGTTGGCTACGAGCAGTACTTC. Its protein is CATSDRVGYEQYF.

In this sample, this clone turned up a few times. Other DNA variants within this sample encode the same CDR3. The chain carries TRBV19 and TRBJ2-5; maybe TRBD2 (6 bases). Trimming stripped 3 bases from V and 5 bases from J, with 7 bases between. The CDR3 covers 12 residues. Germline-derived CDR1 and CDR2 are LNHDA and SQIVND (reference sequence). The DNA of the CDR3 is TGTGCCAGTAGTATCGCGGGGGAGACCCAGTACTTC. Its translation: CASSIAGETQYF.

V gene TRBV19 combines with J gene TRBJ1-1; the D gene is possibly TRBD1 (6 bases). This CDR3 has 14 residues. The germline V gene encodes CDR1 LNHDA and CDR2 SQIVND (reference sequence). With 7 bases removed from V and 0 bases from J, the gap between germline ends came to 12 bases. This CDR3 is CASMVTGMNTEAFF. CDR3 DNA sequence: TGTGCCAGTATGGTAACAGGGATGAACACTGAAGCTTTCTTT.

The table lists this clone with a count of one. The V and J genes are TRBV7-2 and TRBJ2-7; 7 bases map to TRBD1. Germline values: CDR1 SGHTA, CDR2 FQGNSA. Trimming at V came to 5 bases and at J to 2 bases, leaving 9 bases not matched to a gene. The CDR3 loop spans 15 amino acids. As DNA, the CDR3 is TGTGCCAGCAGCCTCTCGACAGGGCAGGCCTACGAGCAGTACTTC. Residues: CASSLSTGQAYEQYF.

The genes are TRBV5-1 and TRBJ1-4, with 8 bases matching TRBD1. The CDR3 runs 16 residues. Trimming at V came to 3 bases and at J to 3 bases, leaving 7 bases not matched to a gene. CDR1 is SGHRS and CDR2 is YFSETQ in the germline V gene. As DNA, the CDR3 is TGCGCCAGCAGCTCACAAGCGGGACAGGCTAATGAAAAACTGTTTTTT. Protein: CASSSQAGQANEKLFF.

V is TRBV27 and J is TRBJ1-6; D unresolved. The germline CDR1 and CDR2 sequences are MNHEY and SMNVEV (reference sequence). The CDR3 spans 13 residues. V dropped 2 bases and J dropped 9 bases, with 8 bases sitting between them. In nucleotides, the CDR3 is TGTGCCAGCAGTTTAATCCAACTTTCACCCCTCCACTTT. Its translation: CASSLIQLSPLHF.

This chain connects TRBV5-4 to TRBJ2-3; TRBD2 matches 13 bases. The ends lost 4 bases at V and 13 bases at J; junction bases unmatched: 18. CDR1 SGHNT and CDR2 YYREEE come from the germline V gene (reference sequence). CDR3 length: 17 amino acids. The DNA for the CDR3 is TGTGCCAGCAGCATCCCGGGGACTAGCGGGACCACAGAGGGAAAGTATTTT. It encodes CASSIPGTSGTTEGKYF.

CDR3 amino acids: CASSITEKLFF. CDR3 DNA sequence: TGTGCCAGCAGCATAACAGAAAAACTGTTTTTT. This chain joins TRBV12-3 or TRBV12-4 and TRBJ1-4; D is unclear. The CDR3 is made up of 11 amino acids. V was trimmed by 6 bases and J by 8 bases, leaving 7 bases between them.

The V call is TRBV4-3, the J call TRBJ1-4; 8 bases are shared with TRBD1. Losses at the gene ends were 0 bases for V and 5 bases for J; bases not matched to a gene: 11. The CDR3 sequence is 18 residues long. Looked up from germline, CDR1 is LGHNA and CDR2 is YSLEER. CDR3 coding DNA: TGCGCCAGCAGCCAAGATCCCCAGACACAGGGGGTAAATGAAAAACTGTTTTTT. This encodes CASSQDPQTQGVNEKLFF.